This T cell receptor beta chain is from a study of post-analysis software for immune sequencing data. Overall study: Clinical courses comprised relapsing-remitting, secondary progressive and progressive-relapsing multiple sclerosis. Study-wide points: TRBV5-6, TRBV5-1 and TRBV20-1 belonged to a set of a handful of TRBV segments that were more frequent in patients than controls. The authors found that F measure strongly co-clustered same-batch samples.

About this clonotype itself: Its antigen is undetermined. Compared with germline, one end of the junction differs, possibly owing to a read error.

Included in the TCR beta cDNA libraries were unique molecular identifiers. TCRdb independently ran MiXCR on the PCR reads; one entry per CDR3 protein. The sample records some 690,000 distinct CDR3 sequences, around 60% being singletons. CDR3 length equals 14 residues. Germline lookup yields CDR1 SGHDT and CDR2 YYEEEE. The rearrangement joins TRBV5-6 to TRBJ1-2, with 7 bases matching TRBD1. The origin of this receptor is a girl aged 2 to 9 with multiple sclerosis. The sample taken for sequencing was blood. DNA for the CDR3: TGTGCCAGCAGATTGGGACAGACGGGCTATGGCTACACCTTC. Encoded protein: CASRLGQTGYGYTF.